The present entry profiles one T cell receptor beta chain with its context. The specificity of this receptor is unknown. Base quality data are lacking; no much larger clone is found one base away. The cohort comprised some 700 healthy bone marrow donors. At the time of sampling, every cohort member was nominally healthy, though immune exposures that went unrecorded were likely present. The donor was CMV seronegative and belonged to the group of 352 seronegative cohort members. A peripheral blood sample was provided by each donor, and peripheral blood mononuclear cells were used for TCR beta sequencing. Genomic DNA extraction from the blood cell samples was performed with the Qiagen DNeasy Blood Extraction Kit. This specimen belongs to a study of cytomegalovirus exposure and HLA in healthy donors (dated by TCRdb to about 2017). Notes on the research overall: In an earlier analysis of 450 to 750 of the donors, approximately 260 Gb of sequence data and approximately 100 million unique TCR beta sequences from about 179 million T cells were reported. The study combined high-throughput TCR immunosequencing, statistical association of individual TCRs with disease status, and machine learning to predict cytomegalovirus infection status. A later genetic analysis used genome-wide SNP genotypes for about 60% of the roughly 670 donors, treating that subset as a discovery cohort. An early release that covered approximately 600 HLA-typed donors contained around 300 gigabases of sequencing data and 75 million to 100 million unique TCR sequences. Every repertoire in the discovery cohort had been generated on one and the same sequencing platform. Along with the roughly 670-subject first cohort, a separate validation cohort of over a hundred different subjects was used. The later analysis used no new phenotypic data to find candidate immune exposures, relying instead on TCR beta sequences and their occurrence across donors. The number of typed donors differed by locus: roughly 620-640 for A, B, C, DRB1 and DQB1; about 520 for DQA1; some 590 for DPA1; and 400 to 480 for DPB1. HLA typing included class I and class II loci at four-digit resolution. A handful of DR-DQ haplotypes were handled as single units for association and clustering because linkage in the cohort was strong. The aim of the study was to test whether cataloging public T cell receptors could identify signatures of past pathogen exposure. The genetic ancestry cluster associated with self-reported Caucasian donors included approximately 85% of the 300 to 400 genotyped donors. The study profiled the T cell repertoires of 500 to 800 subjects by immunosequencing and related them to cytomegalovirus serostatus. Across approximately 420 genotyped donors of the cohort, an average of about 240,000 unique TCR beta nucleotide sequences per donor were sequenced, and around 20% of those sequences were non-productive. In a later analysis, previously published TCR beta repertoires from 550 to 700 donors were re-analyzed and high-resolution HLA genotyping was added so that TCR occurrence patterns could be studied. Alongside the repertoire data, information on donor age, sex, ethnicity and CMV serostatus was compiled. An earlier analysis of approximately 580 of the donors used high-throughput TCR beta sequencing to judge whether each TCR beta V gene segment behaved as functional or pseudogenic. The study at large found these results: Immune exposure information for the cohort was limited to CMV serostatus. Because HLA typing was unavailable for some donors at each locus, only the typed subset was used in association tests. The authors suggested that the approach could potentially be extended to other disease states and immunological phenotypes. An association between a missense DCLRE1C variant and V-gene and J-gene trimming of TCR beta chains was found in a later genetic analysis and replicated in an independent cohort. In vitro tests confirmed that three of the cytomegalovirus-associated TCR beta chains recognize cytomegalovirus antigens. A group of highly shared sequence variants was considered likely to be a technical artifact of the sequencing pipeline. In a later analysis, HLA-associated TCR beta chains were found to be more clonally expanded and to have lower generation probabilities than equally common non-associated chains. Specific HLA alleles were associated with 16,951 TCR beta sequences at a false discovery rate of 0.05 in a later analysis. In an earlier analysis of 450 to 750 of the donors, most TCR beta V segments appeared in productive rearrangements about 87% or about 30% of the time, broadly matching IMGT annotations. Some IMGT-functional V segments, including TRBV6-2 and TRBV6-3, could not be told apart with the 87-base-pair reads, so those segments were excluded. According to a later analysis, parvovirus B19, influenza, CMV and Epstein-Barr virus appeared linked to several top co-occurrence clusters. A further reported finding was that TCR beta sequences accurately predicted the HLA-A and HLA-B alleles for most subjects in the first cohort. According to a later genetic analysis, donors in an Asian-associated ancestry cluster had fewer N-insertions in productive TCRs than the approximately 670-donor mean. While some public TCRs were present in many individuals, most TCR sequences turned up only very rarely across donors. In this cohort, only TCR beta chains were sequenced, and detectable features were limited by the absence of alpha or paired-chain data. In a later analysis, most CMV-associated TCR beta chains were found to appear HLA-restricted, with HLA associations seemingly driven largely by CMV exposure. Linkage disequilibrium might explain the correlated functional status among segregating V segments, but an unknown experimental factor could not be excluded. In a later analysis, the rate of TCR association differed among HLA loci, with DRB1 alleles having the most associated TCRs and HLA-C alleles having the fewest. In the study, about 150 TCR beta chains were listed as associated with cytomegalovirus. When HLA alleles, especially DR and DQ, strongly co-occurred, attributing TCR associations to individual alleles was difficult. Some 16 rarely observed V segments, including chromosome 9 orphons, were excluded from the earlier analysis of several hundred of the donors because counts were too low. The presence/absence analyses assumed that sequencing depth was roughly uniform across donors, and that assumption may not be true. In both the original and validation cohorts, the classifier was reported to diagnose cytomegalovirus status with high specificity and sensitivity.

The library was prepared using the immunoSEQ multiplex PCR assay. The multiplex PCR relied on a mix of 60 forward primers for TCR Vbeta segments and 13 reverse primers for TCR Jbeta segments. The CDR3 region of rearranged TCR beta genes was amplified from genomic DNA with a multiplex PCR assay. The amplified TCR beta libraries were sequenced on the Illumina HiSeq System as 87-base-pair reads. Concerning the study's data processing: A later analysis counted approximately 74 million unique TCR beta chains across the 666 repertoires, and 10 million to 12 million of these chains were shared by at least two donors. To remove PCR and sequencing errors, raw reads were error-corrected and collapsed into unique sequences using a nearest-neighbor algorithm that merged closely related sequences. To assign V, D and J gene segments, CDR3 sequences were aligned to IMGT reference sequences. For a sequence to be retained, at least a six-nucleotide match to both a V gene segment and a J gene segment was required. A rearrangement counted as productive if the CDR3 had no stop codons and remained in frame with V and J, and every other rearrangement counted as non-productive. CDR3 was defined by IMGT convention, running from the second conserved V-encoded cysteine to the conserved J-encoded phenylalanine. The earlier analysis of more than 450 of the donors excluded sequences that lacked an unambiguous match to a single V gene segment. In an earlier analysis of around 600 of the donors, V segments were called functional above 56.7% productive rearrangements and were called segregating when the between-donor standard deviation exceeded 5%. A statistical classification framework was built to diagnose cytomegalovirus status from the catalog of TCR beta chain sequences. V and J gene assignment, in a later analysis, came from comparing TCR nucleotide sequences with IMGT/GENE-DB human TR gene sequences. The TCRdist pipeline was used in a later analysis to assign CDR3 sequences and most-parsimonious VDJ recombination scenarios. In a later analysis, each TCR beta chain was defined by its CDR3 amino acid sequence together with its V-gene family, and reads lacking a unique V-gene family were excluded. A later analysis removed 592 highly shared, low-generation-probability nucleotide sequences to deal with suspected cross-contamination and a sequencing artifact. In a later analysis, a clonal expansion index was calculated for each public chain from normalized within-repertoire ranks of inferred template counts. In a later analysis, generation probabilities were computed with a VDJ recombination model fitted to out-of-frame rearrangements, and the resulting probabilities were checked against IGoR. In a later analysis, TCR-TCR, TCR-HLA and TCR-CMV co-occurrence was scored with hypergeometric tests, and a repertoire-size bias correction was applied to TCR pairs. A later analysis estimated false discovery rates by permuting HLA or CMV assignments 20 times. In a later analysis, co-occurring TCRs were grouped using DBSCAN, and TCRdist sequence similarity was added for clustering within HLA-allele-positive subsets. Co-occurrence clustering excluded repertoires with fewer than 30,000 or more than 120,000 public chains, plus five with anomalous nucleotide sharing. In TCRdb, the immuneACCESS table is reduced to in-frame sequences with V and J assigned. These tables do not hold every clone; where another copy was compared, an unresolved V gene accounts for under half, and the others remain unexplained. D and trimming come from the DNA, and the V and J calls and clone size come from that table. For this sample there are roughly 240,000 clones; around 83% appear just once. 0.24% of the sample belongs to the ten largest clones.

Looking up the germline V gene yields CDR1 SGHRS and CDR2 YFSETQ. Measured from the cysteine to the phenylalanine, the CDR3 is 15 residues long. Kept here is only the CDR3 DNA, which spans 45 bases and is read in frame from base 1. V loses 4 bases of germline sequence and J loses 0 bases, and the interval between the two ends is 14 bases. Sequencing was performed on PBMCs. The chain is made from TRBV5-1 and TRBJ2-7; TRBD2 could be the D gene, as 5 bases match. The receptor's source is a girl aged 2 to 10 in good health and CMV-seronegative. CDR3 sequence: CASSPIGLSSYEQYF. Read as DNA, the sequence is TGCGCCAGCAGCCCCATCGGACTGAGCTCCTACGAGCAGTACTTC.